The subject of this entry is one TCR beta chain. The target of this receptor is not known. The sample holds no much larger clone one base away, and base qualities are not on file. The sample originates from a study of control samples from healthy donors and cancer patients (dated by TCRdb to 2019 to 2021). CDR1 and CDR2 (SGHAT, FQNNGV) derive from the germline V gene. V trim: 1 base; J trim: 5 bases; unmatched bases: 4. The CDR3 runs 14 residues from the cysteine to the phenylalanine. Solely the CDR3 DNA is kept, with 42 bases framed from the first base. Library generation was performed with the immunoSEQ multiplex PCR assay. This immuneACCESS table, as held by TCRdb, lists in-frame sequences with V and J called but not all clones. Of the missing ones, under half trace to an unresolved V gene in checked studies; the others have no known cause. For this sample the table gives about 180,000 clones, of which roughly 94% were detected only once. About 1.4% of the sample is taken by the ten largest.

The clonotype was recovered from a woman younger than 30 in good health. The sequence joins TRBV11-2 to TRBJ2-7; 8 nucleotides in the junction match TRBD2. The sequencing input was blood. The DNA sequence is as follows: TGTGCCAGCAGCTTAGGACTAGCGAGGCACGAGCAGTACTTC. Its protein product is CASSLGLARHEQYF. Here the CDR3 is joined to the reference TRBV11-2 and TRBJ2-7 genes, and the full variable domain is: EAGVAQSPRYKIIEKRQSVAFWCNPISGHATLYWYQQILGQGPKLLIQFQNNGVVDDSQLPKDRFSAERLKGVDSTLKIQPAKLEDSAVYLCASSLGLARHEQYFGPGTRLTVT.